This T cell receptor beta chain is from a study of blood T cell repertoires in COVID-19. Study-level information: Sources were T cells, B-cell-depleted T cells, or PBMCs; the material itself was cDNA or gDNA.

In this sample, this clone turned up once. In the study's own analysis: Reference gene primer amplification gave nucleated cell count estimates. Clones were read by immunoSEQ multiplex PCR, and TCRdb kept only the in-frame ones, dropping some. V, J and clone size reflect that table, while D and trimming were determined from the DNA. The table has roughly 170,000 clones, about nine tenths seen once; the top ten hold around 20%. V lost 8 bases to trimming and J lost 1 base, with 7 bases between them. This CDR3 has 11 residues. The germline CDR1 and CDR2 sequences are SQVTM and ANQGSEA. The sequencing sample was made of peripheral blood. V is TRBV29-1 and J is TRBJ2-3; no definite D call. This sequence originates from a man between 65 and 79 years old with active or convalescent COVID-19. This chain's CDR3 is CSLLRTDTQYF. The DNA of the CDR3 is TGCAGCTTACTGCGCACAGATACGCAGTATTTT.